This T cell receptor beta chain came from a study of T cell responses to AZD1222 COVID-19 vaccine. Method: immunoSEQ multiplex PCR; TCRdb's copy keeps in-frame clones and lacks some. The sample lists about 120,000 clones; roughly 90% were seen once. CDR1 and CDR2 (germline): SGHNT, YYREEE (reference sequence). Trimming took off 5 bases at V and 2 bases at J, with 20 bases between the two ends. CDR3 length: 16 amino acids. As for this clone: What it binds is not known.

Findings of the study overall: Clonal diversity was possibly underestimated, and the donors were mostly white British, with more females. Nearly half of spike-specific TCRs reportedly target unmutated variant regions.

The chain joins TRBV5-4 to TRBJ2-7; D call uncertain. The material was peripheral blood, obtained on day 0 of AZD1222 vaccination. The receptor was derived from an adult in good health. CDR3 nucleotide sequence: TGTGCCAGCAGGTTCAAAAACAGAGATACCACCTACGAGCAGTACTTC. It encodes CASRFKNRDTTYEQYF.